This T cell receptor (beta chain) came from a study of cytomegalovirus exposure and HLA in healthy donors. General study points: There were three CMV-associated chains whose specificity for CMV antigens was confirmed in vitro. Some TCR beta chains (about 170 of them) were listed as cytomegalovirus-associated.

Notes on this clone: Its target is not known. An end of the junction differs from the germline gene, which may be a read error.

In germline, CDR1 is LGHNA, CDR2 YNFKEQ. CDR3 length equals 13 residues. Using immunoSEQ multiplex PCR, the repertoire was profiled, and TCRdb retains in-frame clones only, with some absent. The repertoire has 150,000 to 200,000 clones, 81% of them found once; the top ten carry around 1.2%. The study drew the donors from its approximately 110-subject validation cohort, separate from the roughly 670-subject first cohort. The chain has TRBV4-2 and TRBJ2-1; 8 nucleotides line up with TRBD2. Material: PBMCs. The receptor's source is a woman between 25 and 40 years old in good health and CMV-seronegative. The CDR3 sequence is CASSQDRREGGIF. The CDR3 nucleotides read TGTGCCAGCAGCCAAGATCGTCGGGAGGGAGGGATCTTC.